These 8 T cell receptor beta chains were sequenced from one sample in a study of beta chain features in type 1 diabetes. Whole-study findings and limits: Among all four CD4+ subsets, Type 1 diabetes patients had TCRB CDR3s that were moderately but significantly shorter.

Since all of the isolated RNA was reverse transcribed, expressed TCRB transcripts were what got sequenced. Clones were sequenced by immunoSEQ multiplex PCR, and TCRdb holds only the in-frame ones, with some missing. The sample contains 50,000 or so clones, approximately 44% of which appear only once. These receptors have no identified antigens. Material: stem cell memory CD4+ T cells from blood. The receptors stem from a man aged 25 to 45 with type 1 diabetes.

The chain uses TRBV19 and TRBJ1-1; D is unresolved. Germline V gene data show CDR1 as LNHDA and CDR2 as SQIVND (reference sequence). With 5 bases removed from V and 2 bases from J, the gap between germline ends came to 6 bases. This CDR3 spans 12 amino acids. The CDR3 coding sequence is TGTGCCAGTAGTGTATTAAACACTGAAGCTTTCTTT. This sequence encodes CASSVLNTEAFF. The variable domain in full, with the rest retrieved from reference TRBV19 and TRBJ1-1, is DGGITQSPKYLFRKEGQNVTLSCEQNLNHDAMYWYRQDPGQGLRLIYYSQIVNDFQKGDIAEGYSVSREKKESFPLTVTSAQKNPTAFYLCASSVLNTEAFFGQGTRLTVV.

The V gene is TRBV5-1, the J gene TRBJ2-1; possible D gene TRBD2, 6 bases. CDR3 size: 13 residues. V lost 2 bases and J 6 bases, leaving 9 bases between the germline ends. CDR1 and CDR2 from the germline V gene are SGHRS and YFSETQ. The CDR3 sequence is CASSLPGLNEQFF. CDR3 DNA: TGCGCCAGCAGCTTACCGGGACTCAATGAGCAGTTCTTC.

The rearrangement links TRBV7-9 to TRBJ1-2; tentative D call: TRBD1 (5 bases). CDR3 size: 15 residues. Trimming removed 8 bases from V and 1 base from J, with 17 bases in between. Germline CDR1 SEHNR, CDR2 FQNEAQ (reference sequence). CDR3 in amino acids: CASGAALILNYGYTF. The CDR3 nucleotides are TGTGCCAGCGGGGCAGCCCTAATCCTTAACTATGGCTACACCTTC.

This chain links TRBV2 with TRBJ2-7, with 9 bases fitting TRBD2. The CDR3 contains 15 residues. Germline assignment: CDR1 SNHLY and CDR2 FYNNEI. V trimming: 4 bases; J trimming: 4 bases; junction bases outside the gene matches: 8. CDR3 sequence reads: CASSVAGVVRYEQYF. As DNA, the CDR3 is TGTGCCAGCAGTGTAGCGGGAGTCGTTCGGTACGAGCAGTACTTC.

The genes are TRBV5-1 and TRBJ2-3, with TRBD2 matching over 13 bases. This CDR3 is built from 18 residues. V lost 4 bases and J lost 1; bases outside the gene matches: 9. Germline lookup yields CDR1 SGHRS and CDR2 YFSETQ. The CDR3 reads CASSRGLAGVGGTDTQYF. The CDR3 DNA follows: TGCGCCAGCAGCCGCGGACTAGCGGGAGTGGGCGGCACAGATACGCAGTATTTT.

The CDR3 spells CASSRRTASTYEQYF. The CDR3 DNA reads as TGTGCCAGCAGCCGACGGACAGCCTCGACCTACGAGCAGTACTTC. The rearrangement joins TRBV28 to TRBJ2-5, with D possibly being TRBD1 (6 bases). The J call may be faulty, since TRBJ2-7 better matches the DNA end. Per germline, CDR1 MDHEN and CDR2 SYDVKM. CDR3 length equals 15 residues.

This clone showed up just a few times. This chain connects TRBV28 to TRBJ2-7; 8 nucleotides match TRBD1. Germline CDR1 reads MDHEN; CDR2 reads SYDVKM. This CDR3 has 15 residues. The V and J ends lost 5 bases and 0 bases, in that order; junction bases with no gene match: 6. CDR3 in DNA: TGTGCCAGCAGTCCATACAGGGGGTTCTCCTACGAGCAGTACTTC. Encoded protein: CASSPYRGFSYEQYF.

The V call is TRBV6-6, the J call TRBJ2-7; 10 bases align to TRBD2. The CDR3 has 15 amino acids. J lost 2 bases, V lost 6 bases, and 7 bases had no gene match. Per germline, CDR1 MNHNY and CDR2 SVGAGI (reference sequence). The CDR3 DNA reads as TGTGCCAGCAGCCATAGCGGGAGGCCACCCTACGAGCAGTACTTC. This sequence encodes CASSHSGRPPYEQYF.